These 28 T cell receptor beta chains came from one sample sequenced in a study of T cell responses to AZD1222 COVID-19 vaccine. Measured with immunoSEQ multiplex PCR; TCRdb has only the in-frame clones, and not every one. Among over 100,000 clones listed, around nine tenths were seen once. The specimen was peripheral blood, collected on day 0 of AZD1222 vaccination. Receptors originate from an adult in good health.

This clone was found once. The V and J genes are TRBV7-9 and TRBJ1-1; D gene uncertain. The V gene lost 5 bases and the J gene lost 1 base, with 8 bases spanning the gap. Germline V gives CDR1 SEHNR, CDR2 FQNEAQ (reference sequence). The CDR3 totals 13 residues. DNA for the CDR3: TGTGCCAGCAGCCCCTCCGAGAACACTGAAGCTTTCTTT. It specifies CASSPSENTEAFF.

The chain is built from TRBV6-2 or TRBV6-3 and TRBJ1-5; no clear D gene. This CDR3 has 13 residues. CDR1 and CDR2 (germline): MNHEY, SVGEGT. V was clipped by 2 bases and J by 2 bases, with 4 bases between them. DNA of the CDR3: TGTGCCAGCAGTTACAGCCGCAATCAGCCCCAGCATTTT. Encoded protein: CASSYSRNQPQHF.

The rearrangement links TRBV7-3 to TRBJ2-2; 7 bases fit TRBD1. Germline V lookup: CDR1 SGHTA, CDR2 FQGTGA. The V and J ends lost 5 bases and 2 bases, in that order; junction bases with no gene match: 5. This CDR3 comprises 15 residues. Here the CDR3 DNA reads TGTGCCAGCAGCCTTGGGACAGTCAACACCGGGGAGCTGTTTTTT. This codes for CASSLGTVNTGELFF. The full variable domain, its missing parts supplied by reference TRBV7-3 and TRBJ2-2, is GAGVSQTPSNKVTEKGKYVELRCDPISGHTALYWYRQSLGQGPEFLIYFQGTGAADDSGLPNDRFFAVRPEGSVSTLKIQRTERGDSAVYLCASSLGTVNTGELFFGEGSRLTVL.

The CDR3 DNA follows: TGTGCCATCAGTGAAAGTCTCCCTAACACTGAAGCTTTCTTT. As protein: CAISESLPNTEAFF. The chain couples TRBV10-3 to TRBJ1-1; D remains unclear. Trimming took off 3 bases at V and 2 bases at J, with 10 bases between the two ends. This CDR3 spans 14 amino acids. Germline lookup yields CDR1 ENHRY and CDR2 SYGVKD.

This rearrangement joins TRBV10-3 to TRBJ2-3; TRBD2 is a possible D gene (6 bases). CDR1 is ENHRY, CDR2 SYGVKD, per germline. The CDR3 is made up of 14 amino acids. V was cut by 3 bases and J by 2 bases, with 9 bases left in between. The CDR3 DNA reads TGTGCCATCAGTGACGGGGGAATCACAGATACGCAGTATTTT. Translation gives CAISDGGITDTQYF.

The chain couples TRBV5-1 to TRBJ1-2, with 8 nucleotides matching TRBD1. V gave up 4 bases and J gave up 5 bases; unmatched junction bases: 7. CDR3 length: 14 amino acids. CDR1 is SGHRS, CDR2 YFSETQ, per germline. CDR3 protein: CASSDRTGKYGYTF. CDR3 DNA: TGCGCCAGCAGCGATCGGACAGGGAAATATGGCTACACCTTC.

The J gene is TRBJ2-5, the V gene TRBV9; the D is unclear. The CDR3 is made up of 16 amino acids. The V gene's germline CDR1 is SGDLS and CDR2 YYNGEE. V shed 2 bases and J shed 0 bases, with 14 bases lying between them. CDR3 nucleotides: TGTGCCAGCAGCGTTGGGCAGGCTGGGTACCAAGAGACCCAGTACTTC. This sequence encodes CASSVGQAGYQETQYF.

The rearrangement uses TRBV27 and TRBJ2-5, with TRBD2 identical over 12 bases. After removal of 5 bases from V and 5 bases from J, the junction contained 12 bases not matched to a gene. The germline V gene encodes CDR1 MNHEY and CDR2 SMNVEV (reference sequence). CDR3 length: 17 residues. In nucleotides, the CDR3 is TGTGCCAGCAGTCAATCAAGTACGGGACTAGCGGGTGAGACCCAGTACTTC. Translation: CASSQSSTGLAGETQYF.

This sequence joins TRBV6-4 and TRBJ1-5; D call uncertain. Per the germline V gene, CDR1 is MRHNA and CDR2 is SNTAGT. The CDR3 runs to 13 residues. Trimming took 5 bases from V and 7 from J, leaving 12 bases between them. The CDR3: CASSLTSGQPQHF. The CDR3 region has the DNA TGTGCCAGCAGTTTGACCAGCGGGCAGCCCCAGCATTTT.

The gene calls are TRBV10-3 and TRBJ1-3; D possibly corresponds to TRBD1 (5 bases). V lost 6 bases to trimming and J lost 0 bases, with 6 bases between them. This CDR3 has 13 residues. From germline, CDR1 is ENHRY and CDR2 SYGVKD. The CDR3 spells CAIRDNSGNTIYF. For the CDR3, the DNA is TGTGCCATCAGGGACAACTCTGGAAACACCATATATTTT.

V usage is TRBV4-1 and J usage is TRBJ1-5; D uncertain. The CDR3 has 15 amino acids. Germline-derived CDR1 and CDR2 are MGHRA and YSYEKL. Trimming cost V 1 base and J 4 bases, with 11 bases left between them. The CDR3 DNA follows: TGCGCCAGCAGCCAAGGCCGTGGAGTAAATCAGCCCCAGCATTTT. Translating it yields CASSQGRGVNQPQHF.

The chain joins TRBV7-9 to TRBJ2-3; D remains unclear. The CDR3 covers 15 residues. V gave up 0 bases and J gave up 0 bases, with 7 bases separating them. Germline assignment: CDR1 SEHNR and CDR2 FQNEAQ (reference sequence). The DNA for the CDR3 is TGTGCCAGCAGCTTAGCAGGCTTTAGCACAGATACGCAGTATTTT. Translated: CASSLAGFSTDTQYF. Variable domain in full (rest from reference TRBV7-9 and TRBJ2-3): DTGVSQNPRHKITKRGQNVTFRCDPISEHNRLYWYRQTLGQGPEFLTYFQNEAQLEKSRLLSDRFSAERPKGSFSTLEIQRTEQGDSAMYLCASSLAGFSTDTQYFGPGTRLTVL.

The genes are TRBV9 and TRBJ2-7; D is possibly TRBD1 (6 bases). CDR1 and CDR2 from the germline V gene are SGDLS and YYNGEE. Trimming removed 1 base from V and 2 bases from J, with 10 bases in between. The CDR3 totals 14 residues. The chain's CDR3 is CASSVQDSPYEQYF. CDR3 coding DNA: TGTGCCAGCAGCGTACAGGACAGCCCCTACGAGCAGTACTTC.

The CDR3 is CATSREQGAVQPQHF. In DNA form, the CDR3 reads TGTGCCACCAGCAGAGAACAGGGGGCTGTACAGCCCCAGCATTTT. This chain links TRBV15 with TRBJ1-5, with 9 bases fitting TRBD1. Looked up from germline, CDR1 is LNHNV and CDR2 is YYDKDF (reference sequence). The CDR3 has 15 amino acids. V lost 0 bases, J lost 7 bases, and 4 bases stayed unmatched.

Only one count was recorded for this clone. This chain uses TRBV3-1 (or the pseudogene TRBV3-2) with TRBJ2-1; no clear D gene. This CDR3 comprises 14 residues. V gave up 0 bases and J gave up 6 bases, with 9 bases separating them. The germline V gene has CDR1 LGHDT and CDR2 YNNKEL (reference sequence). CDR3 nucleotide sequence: TGTGCCAGCAGCCAAGATGGGAAGGGCAATGAGCAGTTCTTC. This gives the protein CASSQDGKGNEQFF.

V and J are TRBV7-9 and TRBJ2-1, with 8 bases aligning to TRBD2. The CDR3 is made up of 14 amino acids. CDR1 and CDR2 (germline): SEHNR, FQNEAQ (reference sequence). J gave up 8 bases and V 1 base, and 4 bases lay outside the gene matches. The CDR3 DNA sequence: TGTGCCAGCAGCTTAGGACTAGCGTTCGATGAGCAGTTCTTC. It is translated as CASSLGLAFDEQFF.

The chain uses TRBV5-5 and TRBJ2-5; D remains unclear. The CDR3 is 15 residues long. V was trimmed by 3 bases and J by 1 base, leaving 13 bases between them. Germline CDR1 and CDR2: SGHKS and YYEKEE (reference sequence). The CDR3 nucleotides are TGTGCCAGCAGCTCTATCCGGGCCTCCCAAGAGACCCAGTACTTC. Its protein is CASSSIRASQETQYF.

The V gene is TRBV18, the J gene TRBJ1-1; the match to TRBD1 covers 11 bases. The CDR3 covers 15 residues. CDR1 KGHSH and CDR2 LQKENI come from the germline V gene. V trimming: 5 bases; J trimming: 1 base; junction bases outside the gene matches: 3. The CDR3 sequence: CASSTGTGGNTEAFF. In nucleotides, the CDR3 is TGTGCCAGCTCAACCGGGACAGGGGGGAACACTGAAGCTTTCTTT.

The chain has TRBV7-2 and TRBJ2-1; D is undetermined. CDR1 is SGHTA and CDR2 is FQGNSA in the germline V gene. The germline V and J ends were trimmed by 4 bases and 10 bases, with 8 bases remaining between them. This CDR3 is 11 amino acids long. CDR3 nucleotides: TGTGCCAGCAGCTCCAACACGGAGCAGTTCTTC. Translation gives CASSSNTEQFF. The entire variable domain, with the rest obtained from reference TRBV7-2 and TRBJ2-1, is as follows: GAGVSQSPSNKVTEKGKDVELRCDPISGHTALYWYRQSLGQGLEFLIYFQGNSAPDKSGLPSDRFSAERTGGSVSTLTIQRTQQEDSAVYLCASSSNTEQFFGPGTRLTVL.

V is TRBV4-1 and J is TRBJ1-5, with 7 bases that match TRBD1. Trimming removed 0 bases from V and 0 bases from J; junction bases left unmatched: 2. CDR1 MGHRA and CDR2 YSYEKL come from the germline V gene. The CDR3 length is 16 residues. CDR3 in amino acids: CASSQESGGSNQPQHF. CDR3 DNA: TGCGCCAGCAGCCAAGAATCAGGGGGTAGCAATCAGCCCCAGCATTTT.

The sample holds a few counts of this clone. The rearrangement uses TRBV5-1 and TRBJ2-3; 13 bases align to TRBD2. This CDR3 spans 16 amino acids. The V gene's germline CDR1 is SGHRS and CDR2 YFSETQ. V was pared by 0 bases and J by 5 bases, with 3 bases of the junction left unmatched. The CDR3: CASSLGLAGGIDTQYF. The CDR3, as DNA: TGCGCCAGCAGCTTGGGACTAGCGGGAGGAATAGATACGCAGTATTTT.

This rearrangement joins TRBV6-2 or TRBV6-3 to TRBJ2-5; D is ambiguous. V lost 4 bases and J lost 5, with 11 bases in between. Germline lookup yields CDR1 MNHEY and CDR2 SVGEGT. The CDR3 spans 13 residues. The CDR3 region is CASSWVARETQYF. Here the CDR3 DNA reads TGTGCCAGCAGTTGGGTCGCCAGGGAGACCCAGTACTTC.

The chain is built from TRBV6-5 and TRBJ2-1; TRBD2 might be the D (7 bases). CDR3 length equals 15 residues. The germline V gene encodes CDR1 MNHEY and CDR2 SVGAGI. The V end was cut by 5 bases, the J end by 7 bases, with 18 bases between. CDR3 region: CASSPQGRVGNEQFF. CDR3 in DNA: TGTGCCAGCAGTCCCCAGGGGAGGGTGGGAAATGAGCAGTTCTTC.

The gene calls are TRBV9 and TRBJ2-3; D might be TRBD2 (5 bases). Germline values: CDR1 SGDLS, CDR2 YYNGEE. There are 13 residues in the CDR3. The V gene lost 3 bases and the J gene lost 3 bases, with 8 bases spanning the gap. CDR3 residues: CASSGEGTDTQYF. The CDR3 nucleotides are TGTGCCAGCAGCGGAGAGGGAACAGATACGCAGTATTTT.

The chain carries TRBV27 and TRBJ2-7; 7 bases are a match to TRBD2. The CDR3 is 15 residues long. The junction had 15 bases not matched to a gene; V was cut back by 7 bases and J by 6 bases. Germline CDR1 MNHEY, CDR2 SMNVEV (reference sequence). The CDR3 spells CASKATFAGEGEQYF. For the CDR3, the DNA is TGTGCCAGCAAAGCCACGTTTGCGGGAGAGGGCGAGCAGTACTTC.

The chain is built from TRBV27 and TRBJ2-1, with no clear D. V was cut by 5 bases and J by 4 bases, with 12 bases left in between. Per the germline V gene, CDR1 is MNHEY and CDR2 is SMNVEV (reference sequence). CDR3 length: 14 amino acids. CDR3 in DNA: TGTGCCAGCAGTCTGTCAACTTTTTACAATGAGCAGTTCTTC. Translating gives CASSLSTFYNEQFF.

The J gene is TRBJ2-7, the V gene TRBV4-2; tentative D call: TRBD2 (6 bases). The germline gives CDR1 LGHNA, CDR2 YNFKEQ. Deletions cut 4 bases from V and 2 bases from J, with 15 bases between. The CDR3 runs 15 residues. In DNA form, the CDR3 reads TGTGCCAGCAGCCGAGCCGGGACTCAGGCCTACGAGCAGTACTTC. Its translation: CASSRAGTQAYEQYF.

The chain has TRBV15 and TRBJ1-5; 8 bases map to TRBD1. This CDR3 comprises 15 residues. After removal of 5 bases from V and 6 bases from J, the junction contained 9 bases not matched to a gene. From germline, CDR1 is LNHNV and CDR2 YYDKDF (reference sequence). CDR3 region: CATSPTGEESQPQHF. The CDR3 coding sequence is TGTGCCACCAGCCCGACAGGGGAGGAGAGTCAGCCCCAGCATTTT.